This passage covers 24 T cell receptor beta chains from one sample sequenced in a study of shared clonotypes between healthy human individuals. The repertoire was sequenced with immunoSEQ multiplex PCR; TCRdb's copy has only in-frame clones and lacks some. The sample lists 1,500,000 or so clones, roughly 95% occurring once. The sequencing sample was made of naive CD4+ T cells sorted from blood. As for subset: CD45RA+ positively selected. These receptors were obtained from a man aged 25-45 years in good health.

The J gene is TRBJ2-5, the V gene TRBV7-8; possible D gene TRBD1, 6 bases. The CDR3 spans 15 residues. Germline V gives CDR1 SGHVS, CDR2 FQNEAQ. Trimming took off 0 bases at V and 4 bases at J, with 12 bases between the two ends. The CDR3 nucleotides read TGTGCCAGCAGCTTAGCGCAAGGCAGGGGAGAGACCCAGTACTTC. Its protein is CASSLAQGRGETQYF.

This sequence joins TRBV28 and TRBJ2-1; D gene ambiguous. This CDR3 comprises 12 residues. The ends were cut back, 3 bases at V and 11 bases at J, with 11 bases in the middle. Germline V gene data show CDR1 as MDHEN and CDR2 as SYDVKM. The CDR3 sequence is CASSFRGRKQFF. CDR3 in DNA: TGTGCCAGCAGTTTTCGTGGGCGCAAGCAGTTCTTC.

DNA of the CDR3: TGTGCCAGCAGGGGAGCGGGACTTTCCTACGAGCAGTACTTC. The encoded protein is CASRGAGLSYEQYF. V usage is TRBV25-1 and J usage is TRBJ2-7; 7 bases agree with TRBD2. CDR1 is MGHDK and CDR2 is SYGVNS in the germline V gene. The CDR3 length is 14 residues. The V segment lost 6 bases and the J segment 1 base; nucleotides outside the gene matches: 6.

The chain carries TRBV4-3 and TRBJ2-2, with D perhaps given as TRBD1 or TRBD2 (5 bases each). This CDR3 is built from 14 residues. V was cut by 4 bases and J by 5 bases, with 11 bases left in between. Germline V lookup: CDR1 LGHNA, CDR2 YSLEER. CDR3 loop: CASSREWGTGELFF. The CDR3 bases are TGCGCCAGCAGCCGCGAGTGGGGGACCGGGGAGCTGTTTTTT.

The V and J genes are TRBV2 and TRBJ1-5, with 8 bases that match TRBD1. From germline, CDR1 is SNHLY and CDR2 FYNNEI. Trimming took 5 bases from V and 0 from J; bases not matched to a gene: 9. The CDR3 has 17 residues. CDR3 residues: CASSLDRAHYSNQPQHF. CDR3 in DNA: TGTGCCAGCAGTTTGGACAGGGCCCATTATAGCAATCAGCCCCAGCATTTT.

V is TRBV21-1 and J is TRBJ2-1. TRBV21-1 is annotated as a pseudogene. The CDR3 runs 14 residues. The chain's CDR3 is CASSKVDDHNEQFF. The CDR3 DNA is TGTGCCAGCAGCAAAGTTGACGACCACAATGAGCAGTTCTTC.

CDR3 sequence reads: CASSLSTLPPPHHYNEQFF. CDR3 nucleotides: TGTGCCAGCAGTTTATCGACCCTTCCTCCCCCCCACCATTACAATGAGCAGTTCTTC. The gene calls are TRBV27 and TRBJ2-1; D is uncertain. Trimming cost V 0 bases and J 4 bases, with 22 bases left between them. Germline loops: CDR1 MNHEY, CDR2 SMNVEV (reference sequence). The length of the CDR3 is 19 residues.

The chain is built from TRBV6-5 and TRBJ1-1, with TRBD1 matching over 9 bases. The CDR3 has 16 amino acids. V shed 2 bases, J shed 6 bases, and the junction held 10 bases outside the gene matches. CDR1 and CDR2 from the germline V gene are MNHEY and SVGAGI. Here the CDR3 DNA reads TGTGCCAGCAGTTACACCTGGGACAGGGAATGGGCTGAAGCTTTCTTT. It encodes CASSYTWDREWAEAFF.

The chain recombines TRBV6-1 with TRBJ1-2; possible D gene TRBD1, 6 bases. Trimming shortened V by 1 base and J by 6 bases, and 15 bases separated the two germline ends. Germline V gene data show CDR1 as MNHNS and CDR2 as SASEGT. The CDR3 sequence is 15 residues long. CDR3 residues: CASSEEWIGGHGYTF. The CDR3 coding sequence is TGTGCCAGCAGTGAAGAATGGATCGGGGGGCATGGCTACACCTTC.

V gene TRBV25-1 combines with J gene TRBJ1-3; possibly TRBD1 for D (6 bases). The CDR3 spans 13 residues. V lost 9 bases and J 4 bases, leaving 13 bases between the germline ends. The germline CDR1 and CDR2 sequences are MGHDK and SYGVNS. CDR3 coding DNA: TGTGCCAGTGAAAGGGGGTACGGAAACACCATATATTTT. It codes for CASERGYGNTIYF.

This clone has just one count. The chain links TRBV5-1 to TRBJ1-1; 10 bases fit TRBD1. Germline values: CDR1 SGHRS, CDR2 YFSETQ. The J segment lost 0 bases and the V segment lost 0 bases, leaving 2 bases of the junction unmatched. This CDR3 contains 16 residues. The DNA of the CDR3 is TGCGCCAGCAGCTTGGTGGGACAGGGGATGAACACTGAAGCTTTCTTT. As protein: CASSLVGQGMNTEAFF.

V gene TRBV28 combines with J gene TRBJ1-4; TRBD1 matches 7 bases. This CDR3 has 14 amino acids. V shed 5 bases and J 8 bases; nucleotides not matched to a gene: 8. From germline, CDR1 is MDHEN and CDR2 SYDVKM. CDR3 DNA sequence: TGTGCCAGCAGTCCCGGGACAGAGGAAGAAAAACTGTTTTTT. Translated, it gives CASSPGTEEEKLFF. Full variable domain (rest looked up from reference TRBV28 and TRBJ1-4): DVKVTQSSRYLVKRTGEKVFLECVQDMDHENMFWYRQDPGLGLRLIYFSYDVKMKEKGDIPEGYSVSREKKERFSLILESASTNQTSMYLCASSPGTEEEKLFFGSGTQLSVL.

CDR3 DNA: TGTGCCAGCCGACCGGGGGGGCTGGGAGAGACCCAGTACTTC. It specifies CASRPGGLGETQYF. The chain joins TRBV5-6 to TRBJ2-5, with 8 bases that match TRBD2. Germline values: CDR1 SGHDT, CDR2 YYEEEE. V shed 7 bases, J shed 4 bases, and the junction held 9 bases outside the gene matches. The CDR3 runs to 14 residues. Based on the CDR3 plus reference TRBV5-6 and TRBJ2-5, the full variable domain is DAGVTQSPTHLIKTRGQQVTLRCSPKSGHDTVSWYQQALGQGPQFIFQYYEEEERQRGNFPDRFSGHQFPNYSSELNVNALLLGDSALYLCASRPGGLGETQYFGPGTRLLVL.

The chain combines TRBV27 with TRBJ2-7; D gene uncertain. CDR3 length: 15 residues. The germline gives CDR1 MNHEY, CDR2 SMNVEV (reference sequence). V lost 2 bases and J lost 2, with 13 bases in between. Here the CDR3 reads CASSLTLPPPYEQYF. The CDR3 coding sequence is TGTGCCAGCAGTTTAACCCTCCCTCCCCCCTACGAGCAGTACTTC.

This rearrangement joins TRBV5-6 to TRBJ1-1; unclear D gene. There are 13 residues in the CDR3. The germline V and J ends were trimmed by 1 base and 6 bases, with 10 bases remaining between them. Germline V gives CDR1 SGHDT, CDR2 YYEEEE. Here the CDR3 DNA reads TGTGCCAGCAGCTTGAGGAGGGTGGCTGAAGCTTTCTTT. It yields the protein CASSLRRVAEAFF.

In DNA form, the CDR3 reads TGTGCCAGTAGTATGGCCCTTAGGTCCGACGAGCAGTACTTC. Translating gives CASSMALRSDEQYF. The gene calls are TRBV19 and TRBJ2-7; D unclear. The V and J ends lost 3 bases and 5 bases respectively, with 14 bases between them. This CDR3 is 14 amino acids long. Germline V lookup: CDR1 LNHDA, CDR2 SQIVND (reference sequence).

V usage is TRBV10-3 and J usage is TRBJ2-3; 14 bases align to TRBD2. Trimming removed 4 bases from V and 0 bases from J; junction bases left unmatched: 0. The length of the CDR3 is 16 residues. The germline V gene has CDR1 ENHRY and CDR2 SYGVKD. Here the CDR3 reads CAISGLAGGSTDTQYF. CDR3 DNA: TGTGCCATCAGTGGACTAGCGGGAGGGAGCACAGATACGCAGTATTTT.

CDR3 sequence reads: CASKGRGRHNEQFF. CDR3 nucleotides: TGCGCCAGCAAGGGGCGCGGGAGGCACAATGAGCAGTTCTTC. The chain couples TRBV10-2 to TRBJ2-1; 8 positions agree with TRBD2. Per the germline V gene, CDR1 is WSHSY and CDR2 is SAAADI. The J segment lost 5 bases and the V segment lost 7 bases, leaving 7 bases of the junction unmatched. This CDR3 is 14 amino acids long.

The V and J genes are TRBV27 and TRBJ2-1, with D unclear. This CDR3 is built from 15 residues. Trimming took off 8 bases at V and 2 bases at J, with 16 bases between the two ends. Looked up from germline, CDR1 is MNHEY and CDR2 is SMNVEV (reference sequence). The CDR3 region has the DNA TGTGCCAGCCATCGCCTCACATCCACCTACAATGAGCAGTTCTTC. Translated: CASHRLTSTYNEQFF.

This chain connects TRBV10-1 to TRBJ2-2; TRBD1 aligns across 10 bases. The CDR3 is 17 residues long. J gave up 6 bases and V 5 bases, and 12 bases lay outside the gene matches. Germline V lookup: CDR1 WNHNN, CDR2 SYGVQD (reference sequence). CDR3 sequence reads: CASSPLRDRGFPGELFF. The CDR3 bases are TGCGCCAGCAGTCCACTCCGGGACAGGGGATTTCCCGGGGAGCTGTTTTTT.

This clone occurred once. CDR3 amino acids: CASSSAQISEQYF. CDR3 DNA sequence: TGCGCCAGCAGCAGTGCACAGATCTCCGAGCAGTACTTC. The gene calls are TRBV5-1 and TRBJ2-7; D is ambiguous. V was shortened by 4 bases and J by 6 bases, with 14 bases between the two germline ends. The CDR3 runs to 13 residues. The V gene's germline CDR1 is SGHRS and CDR2 YFSETQ.

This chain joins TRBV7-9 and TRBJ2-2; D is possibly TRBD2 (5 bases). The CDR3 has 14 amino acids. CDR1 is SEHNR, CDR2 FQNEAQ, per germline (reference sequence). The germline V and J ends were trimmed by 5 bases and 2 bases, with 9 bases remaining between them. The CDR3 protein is CASSQRVNTGELFF. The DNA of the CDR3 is TGTGCCAGCAGCCAGAGGGTCAACACCGGGGAGCTGTTTTTT.

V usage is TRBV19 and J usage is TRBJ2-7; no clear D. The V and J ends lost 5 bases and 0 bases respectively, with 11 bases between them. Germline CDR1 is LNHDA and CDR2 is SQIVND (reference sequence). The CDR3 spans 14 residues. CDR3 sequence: CASSALSSSYEQYF. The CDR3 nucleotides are TGTGCCAGTAGTGCTTTATCTAGCTCCTACGAGCAGTACTTC.

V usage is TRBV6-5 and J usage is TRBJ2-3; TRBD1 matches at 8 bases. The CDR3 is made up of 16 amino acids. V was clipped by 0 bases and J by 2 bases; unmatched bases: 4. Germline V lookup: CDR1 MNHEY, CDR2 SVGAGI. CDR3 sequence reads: CASSYSGTGITDTQYF. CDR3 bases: TGTGCCAGCAGTTACTCCGGGACAGGTATCACAGATACGCAGTATTTT.